This T cell receptor (beta chain) was sequenced in a study of T cell responses to AZD1222 COVID-19 vaccine. TCRdb keeps only in-frame clones here, not all; method: immunoSEQ multiplex PCR. The profile shows 120,000 or so clones, 87% of them singletons. Points from the study as a whole: It was only 6 or 7 AZD1222 recipients who were seropositive at baseline. Clonal diversity may have been underestimated in mostly white British donors. Spike was spanned by vaccine-associated CD4 TCRs, with dominance at 160-218 and 743-854. Variant regions that are unmutated are reportedly the target of nearly half of spike-specific TCRs.

Germline loops: CDR1 LGHDT, CDR2 YNNKEL (reference sequence). The CDR3 contains 14 residues. Trimming took 4 bases from V and 4 from J; bases not matched to a gene: 3. Of note for this clone: The antigen remains unidentified.

Sequenced here: peripheral blood, sampled on day 0 of AZD1222 vaccination. The chain carries TRBV3-1 (or the pseudogene TRBV3-2) and TRBJ1-4; TRBD1 matches 7 bases. The clonotype comes from an adult in good health. The CDR3 DNA sequence: TGTGCCAGCAGCCTGGGACAGAATAATGAAAAACTGTTTTTT. Encoded protein: CASSLGQNNEKLFF.